A selection of T cell receptor beta chains follows, all from one sample in a study of blood T cell repertoires in COVID-19. TCRdb's copy holds only in-frame clones and misses some; the assay was immunoSEQ multiplex PCR. The sample contains around 160,000 clones, just over 90% of which appear only once. Sequences were obtained from peripheral blood. These receptor sequences come from an older woman with COVID-19, enrolled during active disease. The CDR3 runs from the conserved cysteine through the conserved F or W. A D gene is named only where the DNA matches it firmly. Clone size is not always given. Where it is, it says once, few, many or a class for expanded clones.

>NA|TRBV3-1/TRBV3-2|TRBJ2-7|NA
CASSQVRRAGEQYF
TGTGCCAGCAGCCAAGTCCGTAGGGCGGGGGAGCAGTACTTC
>TRBD1|TRBV14|TRBJ1-2|NA
CASSQAGPSDRASYGYTF
TGTGCCAGCAGCCAAGCGGGACCATCGGACAGGGCCTCCTATGGCTACACCTTC
>TRBD1|TRBV27|TRBJ2-7|NA
CASRGQGPYEQYF
TGTGCCAGCAGGGGACAGGGGCCCTACGAGCAGTACTTC
>TRBD1|TRBV29-1|TRBJ1-1|few
CSVEVGTGGTEAFF
TGCAGCGTTGAAGTAGGGACAGGGGGCACTGAAGCTTTCTTT
>NA|TRBV30|TRBJ1-2|NA
CAWSGRVYGYTF
TGTGCCTGGAGTGGGAGGGTTTATGGCTACACCTTC
>NA|TRBV12-2|TRBJ2-5|NA
CASRLLLAGVQETQYF
TGTGCAAGTCGCTTATTGCTAGCGGGGGTACAAGAGACCCAGTACTTC
>NA|TRBV19|TRBJ1-3|NA
CATSNGGGGNTIYF
TGTGCCACGAGCAATGGGGGCGGCGGAAACACCATATATTTT
>NA|TRBV19|TRBJ2-7|NA
CASSPQKYYEQYF
TGTGCCAGTAGTCCTCAGAAATACTACGAGCAGTACTTC
>TRBD1|TRBV6-4|TRBJ1-2|NA
CASSASGTAGYTF
TGTGCCAGCAGTGCCTCCGGGACAGCTGGCTACACCTTC
>TRBD2|TRBV5-1|TRBJ2-5|NA
CASSSLAGGLETQYF
TGCGCCAGCAGCTCACTAGCGGGGGGGCTCGAGACCCAGTACTTC
>NA|TRBV9|TRBJ2-3|NA
CASSVSPGGTDTQYF
TGTGCCAGCAGCGTATCACCGGGGGGCACAGATACGCAGTATTTT
>NA|TRBV7-2|TRBJ1-5|NA
CASSSDSTNQPQHF
TGTGCCAGCAGCTCCGACAGCACCAATCAGCCCCAGCATTTT
>NA|TRBV30|TRBJ2-2|NA
CAWSVRLANTGELFF
TGTGCCTGGAGTGTACGTCTAGCGAACACCGGGGAGCTGTTTTTT
>TRBD2|TRBV6-2/TRBV6-3|TRBJ2-1|NA
CASSSPSGPDNEQFF
TGTGCCAGCAGTTCGCCTAGCGGACCCGACAATGAGCAGTTCTTC
>TRBD1|TRBV3-1/TRBV3-2|TRBJ1-2|NA
CASSPDRINYGYTF
TGTGCCAGCAGCCCGGACAGGATTAACTATGGCTACACCTTC
>TRBD1|TRBV28|TRBJ1-4|NA
CASSFGDRGEKLFF
TGTGCCAGCAGTTTTGGGGACAGGGGTGAAAAACTGTTTTTT
>NA|TRBV4-2|TRBJ1-3|NA
CASSQDFSGNTIYF
TGTGCCAGCAGCCAAGACTTCTCTGGAAACACCATATATTTT
>NA|TRBV5-6|TRBJ1-1|NA
CASTQGGNTEAFF
TGTGCCAGCACCCAGGGTGGGAACACTGAAGCTTTCTTT
>TRBD2|TRBV19|TRBJ2-1|NA
CASERGSSYNEQFF
TGTGCGTCCGAGCGGGGGAGCTCCTACAATGAGCAGTTCTTC
>NA|TRBV20-1|TRBJ1-5|once
CSASITGLRNQPQHF
TGCAGTGCTAGTATCACAGGGTTGCGCAATCAGCCCCAGCATTTT
>TRBD1|TRBV7-2|TRBJ2-3|NA
CASSPRQGWTDTQYF
TGTGCCAGCAGCCCTCGACAGGGTTGGACAGATACGCAGTATTTT
>NA|TRBV9|TRBJ1-2|NA
CASSVGPSNYGYTF
TGTGCCAGCAGCGTAGGGCCATCTAACTATGGCTACACCTTC
>NA|TRBV3-1/TRBV3-2|TRBJ1-2|NA
CASSQSRGQGSRGGYTF
TGTGCCAGCAGCCAAAGCAGAGGGCAGGGGAGTCGGGGTGGCTACACCTTC
>NA|TRBV5-6|TRBJ1-2|few
CASSSQMGHGYTF
TGTGCCAGCAGCTCTCAGATGGGCCATGGCTACACCTTC
>TRBD2|TRBV11-2|TRBJ2-5|NA
CASSTRGVQETQYF
TGTGCCAGCAGCACGCGGGGGGTCCAAGAGACCCAGTACTTC
>TRBD1|TRBV18|TRBJ2-1|NA
CASSPGQGNNNEQFF
TGTGCCAGCTCACCAGGACAGGGAAATAACAATGAGCAGTTCTTC
>NA|TRBV2|TRBJ1-3|NA
CASSAPSRSGNTIYF
TGTGCCAGCAGTGCCCCCTCCCGGAGTGGAAACACCATATATTTT
>TRBD2|TRBV7-2|TRBJ2-7|NA
CASSLASGGRYEQYF
TGTGCCAGCAGCTTAGCTAGCGGGGGGCGCTACGAGCAGTACTTC
>NA|TRBV15|TRBJ1-6|NA
CATSRGGRDSPLHF
TGTGCCACCAGCAGAGGGGGCAGGGATTCACCCCTCCACTTT
>NA|TRBV7-3|TRBJ2-3|NA
CASSFVSTDTQYF
TGTGCCAGCAGCTTCGTTAGCACAGATACGCAGTATTTT
>TRBD1|TRBV7-2|TRBJ1-1|NA
CASGGGQGFTEAFF
TGTGCCAGCGGGGGGGGACAGGGCTTCACTGAAGCTTTCTTT
>NA|TRBV5-1|TRBJ2-2|NA
CASSLRAATVSNTGELFF
TGCGCCAGCAGCTTGAGAGCAGCAACAGTTTCGAACACCGGGGAGCTGTTTTTT
>NA|TRBV4-1|TRBJ1-4|NA
CASSLSTYNEKLFF
TGCGCCAGCAGCCTTAGCACATATAATGAAAAACTGTTTTTT
>NA|TRBV11-2|TRBJ2-5|NA
CASSFEPPQGRGTQYF
TGTGCCAGCAGCTTTGAGCCCCCACAGGGGCGGGGAACCCAGTACTTC
>NA|TRBV18|TRBJ1-1|NA
CASSPQGNTEAFF
TGTGCCAGCTCACCCCAGGGTAACACTGAAGCTTTCTTT
>TRBD1|TRBV7-2|TRBJ1-4|NA
CASSLGQGHNEKLFF
TGTGCCAGCAGCTTGGGACAGGGTCATAATGAAAAACTGTTTTTT
>NA|TRBV6-2/TRBV6-3|TRBJ1-2|NA
CASSYSTQDLRGYTF
TGTGCCAGCAGTTACTCGACGCAAGACCTGAGGGGCTACACCTTC